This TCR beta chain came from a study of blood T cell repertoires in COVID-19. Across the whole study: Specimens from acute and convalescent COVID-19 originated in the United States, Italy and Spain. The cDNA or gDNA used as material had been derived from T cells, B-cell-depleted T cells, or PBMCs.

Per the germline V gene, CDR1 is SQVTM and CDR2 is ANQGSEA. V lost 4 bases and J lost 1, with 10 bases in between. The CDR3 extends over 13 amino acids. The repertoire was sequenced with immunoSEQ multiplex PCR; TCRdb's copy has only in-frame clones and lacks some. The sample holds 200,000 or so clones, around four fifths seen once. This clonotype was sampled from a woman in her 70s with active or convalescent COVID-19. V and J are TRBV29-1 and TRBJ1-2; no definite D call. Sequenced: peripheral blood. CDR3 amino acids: CSVVGGDNYGYTF. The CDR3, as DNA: TGCAGCGTTGTTGGCGGCGATAACTATGGCTACACCTTC.